Below, one T cell receptor (beta chain) is given with its context. Its antigen is not known. V shed 5 bases, J shed 4 bases, and the junction held 1 base outside the gene matches. Germline CDR1 reads LNHDA; CDR2 reads SQIVND (reference sequence). CDR3 length: 12 residues. Here immunoSEQ multiplex PCR was the method, and the copy in TCRdb shows in-frame clones only, minus some. The repertoire holds about 100,000 clones, around 87% seen once, with 4% to 4.5% in the top ten. These data belong to a study of T cell responses to AZD1222 COVID-19 vaccine. Study-wide points: Reportedly, close to half of spike-specific TCRs are directed against unmutated variant regions. There were mostly white British donors and more females than males, and clonal diversity was possibly underestimated. Baseline antibody screening turned up just 6 or 7 seropositive AZD1222 recipients. Spike as a whole was targeted by vaccine-associated CD4 TCRs, dominant at 160-218 and 743-854.

This rearrangement joins TRBV19 to TRBJ1-1; 7 bases fit TRBD1. This specimen consisted of peripheral blood, obtained on day 0 of MenACWY control vaccination. This sequence was found in an adult in good health. CDR3 residues: CASSRDSTEAFF. In DNA, the CDR3 is TGTGCCAGTAGTCGGGACAGCACTGAAGCTTTCTTT.